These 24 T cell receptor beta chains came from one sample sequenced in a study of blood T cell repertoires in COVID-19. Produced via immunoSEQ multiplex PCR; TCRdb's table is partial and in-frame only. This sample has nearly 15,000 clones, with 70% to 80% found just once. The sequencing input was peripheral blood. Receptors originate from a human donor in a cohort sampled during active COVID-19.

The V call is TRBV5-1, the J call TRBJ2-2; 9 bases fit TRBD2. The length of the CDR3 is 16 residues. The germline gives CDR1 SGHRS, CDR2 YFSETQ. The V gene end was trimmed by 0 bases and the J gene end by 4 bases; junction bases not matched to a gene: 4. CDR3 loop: CASSLVSSGTTGELFF. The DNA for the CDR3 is TGCGCCAGCAGCTTGGTTTCTAGCGGGACCACCGGGGAGCTGTTTTTT.

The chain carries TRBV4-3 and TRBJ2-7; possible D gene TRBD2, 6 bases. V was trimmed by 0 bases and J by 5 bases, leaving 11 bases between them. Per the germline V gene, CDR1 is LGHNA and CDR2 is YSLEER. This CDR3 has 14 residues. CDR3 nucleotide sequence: TGCGCCAGCAGCCAAGATCCCGGGAGCAACGAGCAGTACTTC. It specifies CASSQDPGSNEQYF.

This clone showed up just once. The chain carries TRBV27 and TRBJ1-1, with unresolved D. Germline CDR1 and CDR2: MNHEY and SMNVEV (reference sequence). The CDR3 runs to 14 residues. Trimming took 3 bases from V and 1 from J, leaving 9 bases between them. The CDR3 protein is CASSFLEANTEAFF. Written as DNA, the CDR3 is TGTGCCAGCAGTTTCTTGGAGGCGAACACTGAAGCTTTCTTT.

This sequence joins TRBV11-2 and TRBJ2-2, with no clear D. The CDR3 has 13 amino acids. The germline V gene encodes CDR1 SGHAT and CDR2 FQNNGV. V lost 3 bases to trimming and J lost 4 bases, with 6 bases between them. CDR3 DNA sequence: TGTGCCAGCAGCTTTTCGGTCACCGGGGAGCTGTTTTTT. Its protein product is CASSFSVTGELFF.

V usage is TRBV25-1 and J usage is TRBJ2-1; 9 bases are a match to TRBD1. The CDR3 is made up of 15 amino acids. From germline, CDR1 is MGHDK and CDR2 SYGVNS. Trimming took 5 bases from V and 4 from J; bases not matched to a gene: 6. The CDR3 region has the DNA TGTGCCAGCAGTCCTGGGACAGGGTTTTACAATGAGCAGTTCTTC. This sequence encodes CASSPGTGFYNEQFF.

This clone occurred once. CDR3 loop: CASSYGGLEQFF. The CDR3, as DNA: TGTGCCAGCAGTTACGGCGGGCTGGAGCAGTTCTTC. The chain has TRBV6-2 or TRBV6-3 and TRBJ2-1, with D tentatively TRBD2 (5 bases). Germline V lookup: CDR1 MNHEY, CDR2 SVGEGT. Trimming left V 2 bases short and J 10 bases short, with 9 bases between. The CDR3 spans 12 residues.

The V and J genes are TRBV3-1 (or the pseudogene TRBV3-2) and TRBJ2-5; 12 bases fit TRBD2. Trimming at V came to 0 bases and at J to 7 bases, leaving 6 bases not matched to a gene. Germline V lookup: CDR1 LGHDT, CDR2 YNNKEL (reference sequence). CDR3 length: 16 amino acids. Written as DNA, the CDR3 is TGTGCCAGCAGCCAAGAATCGACTAGCGGGAGTGGGACCCAGTACTTC. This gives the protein CASSQESTSGSGTQYF.

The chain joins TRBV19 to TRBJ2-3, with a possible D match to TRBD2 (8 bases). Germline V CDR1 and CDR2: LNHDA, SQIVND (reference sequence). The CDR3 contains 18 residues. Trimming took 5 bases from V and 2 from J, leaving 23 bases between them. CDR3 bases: TGTGCCAGTAGTTGGGACAGCCTCACGCGGGGGGTCACAGATACGCAGTATTTT. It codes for CASSWDSLTRGVTDTQYF.

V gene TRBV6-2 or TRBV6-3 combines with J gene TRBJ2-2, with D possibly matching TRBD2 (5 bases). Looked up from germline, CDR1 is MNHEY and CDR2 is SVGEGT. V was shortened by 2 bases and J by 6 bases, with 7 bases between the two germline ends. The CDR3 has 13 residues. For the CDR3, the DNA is TGTGCCAGCAGTTACCTCGGGGCCGGGGAGCTGTTTTTT. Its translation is CASSYLGAGELFF.

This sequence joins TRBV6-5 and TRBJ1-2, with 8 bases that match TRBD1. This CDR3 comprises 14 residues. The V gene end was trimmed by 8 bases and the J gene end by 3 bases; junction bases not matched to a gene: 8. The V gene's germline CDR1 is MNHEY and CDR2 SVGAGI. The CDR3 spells CASGFLQGDYGYTF. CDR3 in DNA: TGTGCCAGCGGGTTTTTACAGGGGGACTATGGCTACACCTTC.

The DNA for the CDR3 is TGTGCCAGCAGTTTGAGAGGGCCCGGGAGCCAGCCCCAGCATTTT. Protein sequence: CASSLRGPGSQPQHF. The chain recombines TRBV28 with TRBJ1-5; D uncertain. CDR1 and CDR2 from the germline V gene are MDHEN and SYDVKM. Trimming took off 3 bases at V and 7 bases at J, with 16 bases between the two ends. The CDR3 runs 15 residues.

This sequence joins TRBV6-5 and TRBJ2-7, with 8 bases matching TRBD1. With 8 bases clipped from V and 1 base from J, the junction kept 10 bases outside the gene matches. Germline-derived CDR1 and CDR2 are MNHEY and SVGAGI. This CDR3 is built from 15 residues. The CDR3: CASGDDRGISYEQYF. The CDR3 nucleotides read TGTGCCAGCGGAGACGACAGGGGAATTTCCTACGAGCAGTACTTC.

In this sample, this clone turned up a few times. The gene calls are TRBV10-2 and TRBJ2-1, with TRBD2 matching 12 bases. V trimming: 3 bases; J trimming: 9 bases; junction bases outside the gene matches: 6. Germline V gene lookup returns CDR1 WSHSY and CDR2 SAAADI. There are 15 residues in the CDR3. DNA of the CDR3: TGCGCCAGCAGTGACTGGACTAGCGGGAAAGGTGAGCAGTTCTTC. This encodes CASSDWTSGKGEQFF.

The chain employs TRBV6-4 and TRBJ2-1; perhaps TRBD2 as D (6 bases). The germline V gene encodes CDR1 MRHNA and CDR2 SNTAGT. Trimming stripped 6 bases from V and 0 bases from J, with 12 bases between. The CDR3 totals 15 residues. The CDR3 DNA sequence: TGTGCCAGCAGCCCTAGCGTAAGCTCCTACAATGAGCAGTTCTTC. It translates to CASSPSVSSYNEQFF.

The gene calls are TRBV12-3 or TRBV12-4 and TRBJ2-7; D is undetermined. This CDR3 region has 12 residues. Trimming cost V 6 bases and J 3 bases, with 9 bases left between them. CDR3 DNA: TGTGCCAGCAGCCCCACAGTCTACGAGCAGTACTTC. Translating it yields CASSPTVYEQYF.

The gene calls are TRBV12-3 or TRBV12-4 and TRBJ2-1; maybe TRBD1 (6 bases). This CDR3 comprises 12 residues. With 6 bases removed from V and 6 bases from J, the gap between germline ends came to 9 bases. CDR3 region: CASSTGPNEQFF. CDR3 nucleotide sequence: TGTGCCAGCAGCACAGGGCCCAATGAGCAGTTCTTC.

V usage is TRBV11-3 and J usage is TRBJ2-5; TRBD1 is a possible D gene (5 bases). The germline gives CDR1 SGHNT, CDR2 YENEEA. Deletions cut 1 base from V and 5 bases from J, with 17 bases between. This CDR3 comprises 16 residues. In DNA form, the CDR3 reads TGTGCCAGCAGCTTAGCCTTGCCGCGGAAGGGGGAGACCCAGTACTTC. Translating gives CASSLALPRKGETQYF.

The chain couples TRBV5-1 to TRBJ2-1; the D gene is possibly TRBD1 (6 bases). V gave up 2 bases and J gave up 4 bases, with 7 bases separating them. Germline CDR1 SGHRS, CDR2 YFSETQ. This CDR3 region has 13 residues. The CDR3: CASSLGQYNEQFF. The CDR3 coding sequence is TGCGCCAGCAGCTTAGGACAGTACAATGAGCAGTTCTTC. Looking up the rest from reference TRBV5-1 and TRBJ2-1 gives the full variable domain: KAGVTQTPRYLIKTRGQQVTLSCSPISGHRSVSWYQQTPGQGLQFLFEYFSETQRNKGNFPGRFSGRQFSNSRSEMNVSTLELGDSALYLCASSLGQYNEQFFGPGTRLTVL.

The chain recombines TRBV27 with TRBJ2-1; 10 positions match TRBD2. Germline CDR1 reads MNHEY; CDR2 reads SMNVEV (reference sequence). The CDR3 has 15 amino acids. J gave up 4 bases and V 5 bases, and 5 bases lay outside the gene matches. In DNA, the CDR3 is TGTGCCAGCAGTCTTCTAGCGGGGGATTACAATGAGCAGTTCTTC. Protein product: CASSLLAGDYNEQFF.

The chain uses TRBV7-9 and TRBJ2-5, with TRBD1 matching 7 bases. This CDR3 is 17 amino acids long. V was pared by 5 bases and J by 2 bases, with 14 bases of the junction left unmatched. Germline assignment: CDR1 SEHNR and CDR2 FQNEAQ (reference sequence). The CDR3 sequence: CASSPPVGTERQETQYF. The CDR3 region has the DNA TGTGCCAGCAGCCCACCTGTGGGGACAGAGAGACAAGAGACCCAGTACTTC.

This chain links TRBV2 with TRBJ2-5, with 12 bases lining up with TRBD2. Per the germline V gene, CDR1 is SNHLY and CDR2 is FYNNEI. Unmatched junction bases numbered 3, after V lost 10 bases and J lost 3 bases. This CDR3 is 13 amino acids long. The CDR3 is CATTSGSKETQYF. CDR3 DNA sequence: TGTGCCACGACTAGCGGGAGCAAAGAGACCCAGTACTTC.

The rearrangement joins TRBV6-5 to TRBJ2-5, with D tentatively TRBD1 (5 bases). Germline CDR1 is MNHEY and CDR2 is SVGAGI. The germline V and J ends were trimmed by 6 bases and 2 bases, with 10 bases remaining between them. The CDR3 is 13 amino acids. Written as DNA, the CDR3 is TGTGCCAGCAGAACAGGAGAACAAGAGACCCAGTACTTC. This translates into CASRTGEQETQYF.

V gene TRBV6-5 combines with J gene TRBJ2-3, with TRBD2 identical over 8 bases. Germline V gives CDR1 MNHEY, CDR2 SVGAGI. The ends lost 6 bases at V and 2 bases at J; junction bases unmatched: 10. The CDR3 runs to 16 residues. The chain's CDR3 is CASSYIGGASTDTQYF. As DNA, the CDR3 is TGTGCCAGCAGCTACATCGGGGGGGCGTCCACAGATACGCAGTATTTT.

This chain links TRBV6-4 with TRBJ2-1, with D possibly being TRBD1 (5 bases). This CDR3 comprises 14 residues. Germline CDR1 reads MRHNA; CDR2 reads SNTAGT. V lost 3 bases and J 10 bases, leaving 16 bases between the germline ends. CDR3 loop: CASSENSLTVEQFF. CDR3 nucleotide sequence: TGTGCCAGCAGTGAAAACTCCCTGACAGTAGAGCAGTTCTTC.